This T cell receptor (beta chain) was sequenced for a study of STAT5B mutations in CD4+ large granular lymphocyte leukemia (dated by TCRdb to about 2022). Context from the whole study: Among the healthy controls, the CDR3 'QG' motif was associated with a particular HLA allele. The study compared the TCRbeta repertoires of patients with CD4+ T-cell large granular lymphocyte leukemia against those of healthy blood donors. Flow cytometry on FACSCanto II or FACSVerse confirmed that purified fractions exceeded 95% purity among lymphocytes.

With regard to this clone: This receptor's antigen is unknown. Base qualities are not at hand, and no much larger clone is one base apart.

The paper as a whole reports these results and caveats: Main leukemic clonotypes were private to each patient, although 20% to 25% of the main leukemic clonotypes were found at low frequency in the non-leukemic repertoires of other patients. Data were not HLA-matched; higher clonality in CD4+ versus CD8+ T-LGLL could reflect the relatively small sample size. Greater clonality appeared to be present in CD4-sorted patient repertoires than in healthy CD4+ repertoires, and the difference was retained after the putative leukemic clones were removed. TRBV06-family usage was enriched among the top patient clones (8/27) compared with healthy controls (2/35).

V and J are trimmed by 1 base and 1 base, and the gene matches miss 0 bases of the junction. Its CDR3 holds 14 amino acids, cysteine through phenylalanine. Kept here is only the CDR3 DNA, which spans 42 bases and is read in frame from base 1. CDR1 MGHRA and CDR2 YSYEKL are derived from the germline V gene. The healthy controls were 30 to 45 blood donors, and the buffy coats of these donors were supplied by the Finnish Red Cross blood service. All TCR-sequenced material derived from peripheral blood: patient blood samples and healthy donor buffy coats. Ficoll-Hypaque gradient centrifugation was used to isolate peripheral blood mononuclear cells. For the healthy controls, CD4+ cells were obtained from buffy coats by magnetic purification. Genomic DNA was extracted with the Gentra Puregene Cell and Tissue kit and quantified on a Qubit 2.0 fluorometer. The immunoSEQ assay at survey resolution was used to sequence TCRbeta rearrangements from genomic DNA. Turning to the authors' computational methods: In the TCR sequencing data, the lowest productive clonotype frequency that could be detected was 2.59 x 10-5. Only productive TCRbeta rearrangements, defined as complete and in-frame sequences, were included in the analyses. Clonality for each sample was calculated as Simpson clonality in the immunoSEQ Analyzer version 3.0. Based on frequency, clones were grouped as very rare, small, medium, large (1-20%) or hyperexpanded (>20%). Generation probabilities were estimated with OLGA 1.2.3, V-gene circos plots were made with VDJtools, specificities were looked up in VDJdb, and CDR3 motifs were identified with GLIPH. The clones in this table, taken by TCRdb from immuneACCESS, are in-frame only. Not every clone is retained; where verified, under half of the shortfall comes from an unresolved V gene, and the cause of the rest is unknown. Clone size and V and J calls were adopted from that table, with D and trimming inferred from the DNA. The sample profile shows 37,000 or so clones; around 84% of them were found once. The biggest ten clones account for around 0.37% of the sample.

Source material: CD4+ T cells from blood buffy coats. This TCR came from a human donor in good health. The sequence is built from TRBV4-1 and TRBJ1-1; the junction holds 7 bases that match TRBD1. DNA sequence: TGCGCCAGCAGCCAAGGACAGGGGAACACTGAAGCTTTCTTT. This translates into CASSQGQGNTEAFF.